The T cell receptor (beta chain) under discussion was sequenced for a study of cytomegalovirus exposure and HLA in healthy donors. Study summary: Later, an analysis reported that the roughly 120 validation repertoires had used the same platform as the approximately 670 first-cohort repertoires.

Clones were sequenced by immunoSEQ multiplex PCR, and TCRdb holds only the in-frame ones, with some missing. The repertoire holds 90,000 to 150,000 clones, more than 75% seen once, with 2.1% in the top ten. The CDR3 is 14 residues long. The ends lost 5 bases at V and 2 bases at J; junction bases unmatched: 6. In germline, CDR1 is SGHTA, CDR2 FQGNSA. Study-wide points: TCR beta chains numbering more than 150 were designated cytomegalovirus-associated. A classifier reportedly called cytomegalovirus status with high sensitivity and specificity. Specific recognition of CMV antigens was confirmed in vitro for a few chains (all CMV-associated).

This clone was seen just once. What it recognizes is unknown. Sequencing was carried out using PBMCs. The rearrangement joins TRBV7-2 to TRBJ2-7, with 7 bases lining up with TRBD1. The receptor's source is a woman aged 30 to 39 in good health and CMV-seronegative. CDR3 in amino acids: CASSRNRGAYEQYF. The DNA of the CDR3 is TGTGCCAGCAGCAGAAACAGGGGCGCCTACGAGCAGTACTTC.